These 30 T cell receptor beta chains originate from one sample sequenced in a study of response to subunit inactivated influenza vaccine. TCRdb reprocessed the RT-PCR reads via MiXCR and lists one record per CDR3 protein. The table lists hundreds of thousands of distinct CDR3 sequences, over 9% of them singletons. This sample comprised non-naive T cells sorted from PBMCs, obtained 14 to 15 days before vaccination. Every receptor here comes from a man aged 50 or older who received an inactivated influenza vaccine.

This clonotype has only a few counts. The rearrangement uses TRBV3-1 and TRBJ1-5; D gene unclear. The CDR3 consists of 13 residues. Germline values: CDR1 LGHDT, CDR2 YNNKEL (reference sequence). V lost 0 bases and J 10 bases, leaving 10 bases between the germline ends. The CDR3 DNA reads TGTGCCAGCAGCCAAGAACGCCAGGCACCCCAGCATTTT. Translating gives CASSQERQAPQHF.

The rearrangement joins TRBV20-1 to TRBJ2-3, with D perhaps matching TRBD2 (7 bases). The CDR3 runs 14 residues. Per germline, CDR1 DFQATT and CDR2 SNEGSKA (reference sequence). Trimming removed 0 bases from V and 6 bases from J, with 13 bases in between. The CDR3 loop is CSARDVGGLDTQYF. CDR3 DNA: TGCAGTGCTAGAGATGTGGGGGGGCTGGATACGCAGTATTTT.

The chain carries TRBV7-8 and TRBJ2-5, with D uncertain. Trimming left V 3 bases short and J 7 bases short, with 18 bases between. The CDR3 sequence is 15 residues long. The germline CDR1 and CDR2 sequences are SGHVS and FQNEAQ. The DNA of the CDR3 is TGTGCCAGCAGCTTGACCGAACAGCTGCCTTGGACCCAGTACTTC. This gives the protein CASSLTEQLPWTQYF.

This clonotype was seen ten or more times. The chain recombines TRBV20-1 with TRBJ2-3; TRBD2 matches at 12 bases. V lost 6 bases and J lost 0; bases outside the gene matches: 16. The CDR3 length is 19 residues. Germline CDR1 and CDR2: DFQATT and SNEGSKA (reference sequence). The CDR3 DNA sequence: TGCAGTGCAAGCTCCCAGACCCCACTAGCGGGAGGAAGCACAGATACGCAGTATTTT. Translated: CSASSQTPLAGGSTDTQYF.

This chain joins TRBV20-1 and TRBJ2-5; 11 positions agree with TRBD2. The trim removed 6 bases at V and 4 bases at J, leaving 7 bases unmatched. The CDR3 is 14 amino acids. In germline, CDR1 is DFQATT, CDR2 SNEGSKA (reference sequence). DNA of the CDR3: TGCAGTGCCATTAGCGGGGGGGCCGGAGAGACCCAGTACTTC. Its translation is CSAISGGAGETQYF.

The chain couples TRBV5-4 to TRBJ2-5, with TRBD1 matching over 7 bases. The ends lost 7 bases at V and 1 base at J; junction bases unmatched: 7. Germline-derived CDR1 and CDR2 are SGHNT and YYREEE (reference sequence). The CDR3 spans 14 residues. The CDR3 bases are TGTGCCAGCCATACTGGGACAGTCCAAGAGACCCAGTACTTC. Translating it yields CASHTGTVQETQYF.

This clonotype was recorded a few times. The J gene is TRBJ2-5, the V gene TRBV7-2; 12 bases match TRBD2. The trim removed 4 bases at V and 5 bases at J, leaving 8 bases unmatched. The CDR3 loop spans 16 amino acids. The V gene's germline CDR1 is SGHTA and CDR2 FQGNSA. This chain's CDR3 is CASSSLLAGGWETQYF. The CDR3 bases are TGTGCCAGCAGCTCCTTACTAGCGGGGGGATGGGAGACCCAGTACTTC. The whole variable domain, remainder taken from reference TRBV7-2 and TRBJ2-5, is GAGVSQSPSNKVTEKGKDVELRCDPISGHTALYWYRQSLGQGLEFLIYFQGNSAPDKSGLPSDRFSAERTGGSVSTLTIQRTQQEDSAVYLCASSSLLAGGWETQYFGPGTRLLVL.

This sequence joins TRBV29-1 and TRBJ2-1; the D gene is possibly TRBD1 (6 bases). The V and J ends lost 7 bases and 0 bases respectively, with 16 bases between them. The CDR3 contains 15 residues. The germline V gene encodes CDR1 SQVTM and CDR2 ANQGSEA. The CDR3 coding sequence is TGCAGCGCCCAGGGGTTTGGGGGCTCCTACAATGAGCAGTTCTTC. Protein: CSAQGFGGSYNEQFF.

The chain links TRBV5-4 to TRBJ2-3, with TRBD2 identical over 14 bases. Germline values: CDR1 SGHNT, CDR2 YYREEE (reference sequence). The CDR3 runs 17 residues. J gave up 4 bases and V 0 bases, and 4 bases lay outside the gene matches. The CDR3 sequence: CASSLDRLAGGADTQYF. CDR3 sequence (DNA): TGTGCCAGCAGCTTGGACAGACTAGCGGGGGGGGCAGATACGCAGTATTTT.

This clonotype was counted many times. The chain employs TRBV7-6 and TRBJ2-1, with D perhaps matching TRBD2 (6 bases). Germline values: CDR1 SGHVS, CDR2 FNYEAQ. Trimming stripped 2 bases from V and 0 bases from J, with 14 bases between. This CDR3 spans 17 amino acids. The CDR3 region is CASSLLVSGNSYNEQFF. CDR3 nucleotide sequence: TGTGCCAGCAGCTTACTCGTTAGCGGAAACTCCTACAATGAGCAGTTCTTC.

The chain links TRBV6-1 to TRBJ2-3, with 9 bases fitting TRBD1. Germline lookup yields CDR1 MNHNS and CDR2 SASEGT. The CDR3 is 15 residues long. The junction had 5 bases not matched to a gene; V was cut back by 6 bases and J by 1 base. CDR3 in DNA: TGTGCCAGCAGGACCCGGACAGGGGGCACAGATACGCAGTATTTT. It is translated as CASRTRTGGTDTQYF.

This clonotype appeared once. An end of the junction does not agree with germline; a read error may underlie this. The CDR3 here is CASNWGGEDTQCF. The DNA of the CDR3 is TGCGCCAGCAACTGGGGGGGGGAAGATACGCAGTGTTTT. The V gene is TRBV5-1, the J gene TRBJ2-3; 7 bases map to TRBD2. This CDR3 has 13 residues. Germline lookup yields CDR1 SGHRS and CDR2 YFSETQ.

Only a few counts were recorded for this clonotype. The CDR3 region is CASSTPGTGIYEQYF. In nucleotides, the CDR3 is TGCGCCAGCAGTACCCCCGGGACAGGGATTTACGAGCAGTACTTC. This sequence joins TRBV5-1 and TRBJ2-7; TRBD1 aligns across 9 bases. Germline CDR1 reads SGHRS; CDR2 reads YFSETQ. The V gene end was trimmed by 5 bases and the J gene end by 4 bases; junction bases not matched to a gene: 10. The length of the CDR3 is 15 residues.

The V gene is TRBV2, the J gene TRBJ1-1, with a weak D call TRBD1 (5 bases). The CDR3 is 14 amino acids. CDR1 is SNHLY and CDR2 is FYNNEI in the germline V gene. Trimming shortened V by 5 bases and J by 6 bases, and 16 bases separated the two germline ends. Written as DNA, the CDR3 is TGTGCCAGCAGTACCGGGACCTATAGTTCTGAAGCTTTCTTT. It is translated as CASSTGTYSSEAFF.

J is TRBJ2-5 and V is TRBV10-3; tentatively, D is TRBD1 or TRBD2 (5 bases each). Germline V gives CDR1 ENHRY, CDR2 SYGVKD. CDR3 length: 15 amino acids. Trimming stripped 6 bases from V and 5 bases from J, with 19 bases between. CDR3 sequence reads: CAISPRKGWEETQYF. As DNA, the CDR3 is TGTGCCATCAGCCCACGAAAGGGGTGGGAGGAGACCCAGTACTTC.

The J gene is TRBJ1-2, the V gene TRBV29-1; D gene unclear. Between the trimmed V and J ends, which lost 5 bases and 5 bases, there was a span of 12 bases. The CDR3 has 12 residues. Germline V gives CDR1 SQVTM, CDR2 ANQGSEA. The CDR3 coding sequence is TGCAGCGTTTCTACGGTCTATTATGGCTACACCTTC. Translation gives CSVSTVYYGYTF.

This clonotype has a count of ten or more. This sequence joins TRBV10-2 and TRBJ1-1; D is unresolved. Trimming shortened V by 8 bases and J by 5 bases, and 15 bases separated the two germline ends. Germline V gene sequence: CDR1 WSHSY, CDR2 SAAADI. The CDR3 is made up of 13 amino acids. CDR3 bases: TGCGCCAGCGGGCCCTCCGTGGGGACTGAAGCTTTCTTT. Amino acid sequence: CASGPSVGTEAFF.

CDR3 sequence reads: CASSFRTRDTGELFF. CDR3 sequence (DNA): TGCGCCAGCAGCTTCAGGACTAGAGACACCGGGGAGCTGTTTTTT. The chain employs TRBV5-1 and TRBJ2-2, with TRBD2 identical over 7 bases. Trimming at V came to 2 bases and at J to 3 bases, leaving 4 bases not matched to a gene. This CDR3 comprises 15 residues. Germline CDR1 is SGHRS and CDR2 is YFSETQ.

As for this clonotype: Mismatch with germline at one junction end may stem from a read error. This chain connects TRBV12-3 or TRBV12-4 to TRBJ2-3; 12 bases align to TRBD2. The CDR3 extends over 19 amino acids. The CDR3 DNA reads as TGTGCCCGCAGTTTAGCGCCGGCTAGCGGGAGGGTCTGGAGAGATACGCAGTATTTT. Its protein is CARSLAPASGRVWRDTQYF.

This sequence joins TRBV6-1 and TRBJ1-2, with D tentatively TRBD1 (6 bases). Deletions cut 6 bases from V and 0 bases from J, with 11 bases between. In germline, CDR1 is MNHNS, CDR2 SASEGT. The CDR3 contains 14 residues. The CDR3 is CASSRTEPNYGYTF. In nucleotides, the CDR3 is TGTGCCAGCAGCCGGACAGAACCTAACTATGGCTACACCTTC.

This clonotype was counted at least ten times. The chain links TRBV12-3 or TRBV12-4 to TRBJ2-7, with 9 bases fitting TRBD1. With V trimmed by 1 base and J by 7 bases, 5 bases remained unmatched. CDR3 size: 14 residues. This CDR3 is CASSLGRDRVEQYF. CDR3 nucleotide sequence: TGTGCCAGCAGTTTAGGTAGGGACAGGGTTGAGCAGTACTTC.

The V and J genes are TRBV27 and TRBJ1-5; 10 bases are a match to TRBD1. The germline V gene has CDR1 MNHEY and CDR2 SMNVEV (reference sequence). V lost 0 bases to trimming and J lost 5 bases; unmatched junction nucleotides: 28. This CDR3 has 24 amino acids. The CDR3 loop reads CASSLSRSTLVRNRQGAPDQPQHF. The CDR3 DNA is TGTGCCAGCAGTTTATCTAGAAGCACCTTAGTCCGTAACCGACAGGGGGCGCCGGATCAGCCCCAGCATTTT.

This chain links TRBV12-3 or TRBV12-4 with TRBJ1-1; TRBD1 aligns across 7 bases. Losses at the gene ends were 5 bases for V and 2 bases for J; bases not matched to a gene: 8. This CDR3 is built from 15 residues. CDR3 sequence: CASSLRRGGNTEAFF. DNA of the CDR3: TGTGCCAGCAGTCTACGTAGAGGGGGCAACACTGAAGCTTTCTTT.

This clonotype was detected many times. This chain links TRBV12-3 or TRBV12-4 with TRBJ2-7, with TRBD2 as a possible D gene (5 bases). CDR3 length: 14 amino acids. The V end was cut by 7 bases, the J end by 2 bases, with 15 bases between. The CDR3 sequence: CASTQTGKTYEQYF. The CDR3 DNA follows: TGTGCCAGCACCCAAACCGGGAAAACCTACGAGCAGTACTTC.

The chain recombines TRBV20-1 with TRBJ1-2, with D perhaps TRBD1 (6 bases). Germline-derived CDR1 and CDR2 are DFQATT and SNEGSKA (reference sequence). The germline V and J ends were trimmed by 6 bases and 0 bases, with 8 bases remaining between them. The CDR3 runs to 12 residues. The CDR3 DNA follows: TGCAGTGCCGGACAGCCTAACTATGGCTACACCTTC. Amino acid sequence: CSAGQPNYGYTF.

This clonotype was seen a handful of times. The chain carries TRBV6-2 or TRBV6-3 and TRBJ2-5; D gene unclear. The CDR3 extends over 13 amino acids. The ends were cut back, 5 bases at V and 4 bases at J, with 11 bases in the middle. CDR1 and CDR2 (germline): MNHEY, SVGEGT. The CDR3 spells CASSRWMRETQYF. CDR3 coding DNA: TGTGCCAGCAGTAGATGGATGAGAGAGACCCAGTACTTC.

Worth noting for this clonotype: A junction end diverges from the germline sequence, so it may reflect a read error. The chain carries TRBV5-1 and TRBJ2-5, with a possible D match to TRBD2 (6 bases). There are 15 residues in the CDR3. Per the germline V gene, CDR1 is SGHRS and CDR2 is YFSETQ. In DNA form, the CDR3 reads TGCGCCAGCGGCTTGGAGGGCAGTCCCTGGGAGACCCAGTACTTC. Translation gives CASGLEGSPWETQYF.

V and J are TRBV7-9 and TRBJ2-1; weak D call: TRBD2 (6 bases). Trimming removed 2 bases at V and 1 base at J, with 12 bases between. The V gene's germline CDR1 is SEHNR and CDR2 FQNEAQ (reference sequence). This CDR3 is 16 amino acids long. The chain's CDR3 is CASSLTGVGSYNEQFF. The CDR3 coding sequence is TGTGCCAGCAGCTTAACGGGAGTGGGATCCTACAATGAGCAGTTCTTC.

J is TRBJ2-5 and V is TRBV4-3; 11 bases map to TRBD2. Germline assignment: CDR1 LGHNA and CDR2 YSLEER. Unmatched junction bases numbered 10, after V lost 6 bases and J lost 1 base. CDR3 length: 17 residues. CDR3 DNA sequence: TGCGCCAGCAGTTCTACCGGGACTAGCGGAACCCAAGAGACCCAGTACTTC. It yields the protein CASSSTGTSGTQETQYF.

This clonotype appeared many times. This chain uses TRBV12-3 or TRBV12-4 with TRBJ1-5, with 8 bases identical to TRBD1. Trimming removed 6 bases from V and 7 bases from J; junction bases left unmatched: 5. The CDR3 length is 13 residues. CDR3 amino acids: CASSPQGDQPQHF. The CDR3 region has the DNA TGTGCCAGCAGCCCACAGGGGGACCAGCCCCAGCATTTT.